The 10 T cell receptor beta chains reported below all come from one sample, sequenced in a study of T-cell memory formation after mild COVID-19. TCRdb called the 5' RACE reads again in MiXCR, with one record for every CDR3 protein. The sample has roughly 400,000 distinct CDR3 sequences; approximately 15% are singletons. Sequences were obtained from PBMCs or a T cell subset sorted from them (not recorded which). The receptors were gathered from a man aged 18 to 30 who had mild COVID-19 (a few samples of this study predate the infection). Cell type and time point are not known.

This clonotype occurred a few times. The chain recombines TRBV6-5 with TRBJ2-1; TRBD1 matches 10 bases. The CDR3 length is 15 residues. Trimming took 5 bases from V and 8 from J; bases not matched to a gene: 9. The V gene's germline CDR1 is MNHEY and CDR2 SVGAGI. The CDR3 bases are TGTGCCAGCAGTCCAACCGGGACAGGGGTGGATGAGCAGTTCTTC. Protein: CASSPTGTGVDEQFF.

V and J are TRBV5-1 and TRBJ2-1, with D perhaps matching TRBD1 (5 bases). This CDR3 has 14 amino acids. Per germline, CDR1 SGHRS and CDR2 YFSETQ. V was pared by 4 bases and J by 3 bases, with 11 bases between. Written as DNA, the CDR3 is TGCGCCAGCAGCGATACAGGAATCTACAATGAGCAGTTCTTC. This gives the protein CASSDTGIYNEQFF.

This clonotype has a handful of counts. The rearrangement links TRBV20-1 to TRBJ2-5; 7 nucleotides align to TRBD1. The length of the CDR3 is 11 residues. V dropped 3 bases and J dropped 14; count of bases not matched to a gene: 9. The germline V gene has CDR1 DFQATT and CDR2 SNEGSKA (reference sequence). CDR3 residues: CSASGDSRCYF. As DNA, the CDR3 is TGCAGTGCTAGTGGGGACAGTAGATGTTACTTC.

This clonotype was seen a few times. The rearrangement links TRBV27 to TRBJ2-7, with D perhaps matching TRBD2 (5 bases). Germline CDR1 and CDR2: MNHEY and SMNVEV (reference sequence). CDR3 size: 16 residues. With 7 bases removed from V and 0 bases from J, the gap between germline ends came to 19 bases. As DNA, the CDR3 is TGTGCCAGCACGCGGTCCCGGGGTCTGTCCTCCTACGAGCAGTACTTC. Translated, it gives CASTRSRGLSSYEQYF.

The V and J genes are TRBV7-2 and TRBJ1-6; D is perhaps TRBD1 (5 bases). The germline CDR1 and CDR2 sequences are SGHTA and FQGNSA. Trimming left V 1 base short and J 10 bases short, with 17 bases between. The length of the CDR3 is 16 residues. DNA of the CDR3: TGTGCCAGCAGCTTAGGGCTGGGGCAGGGAAGCTCACCCCTCCACTTT. Amino acids: CASSLGLGQGSSPLHF.

This clonotype was seen a few times. The genes are TRBV6-6 and TRBJ2-1, with TRBD2 matching over 9 bases. CDR3 length: 15 amino acids. Germline CDR1 MNHNY, CDR2 SVGAGI (reference sequence). The J segment lost 0 bases and the V segment lost 6 bases, leaving 3 bases of the junction unmatched. CDR3 sequence reads: CASSMTSGSYNEQFF. In DNA, the CDR3 is TGTGCCAGCAGCATGACTAGCGGCTCCTACAATGAGCAGTTCTTC.

This clonotype was detected a few times. The rearrangement links TRBV19 to TRBJ2-1; weak D call: TRBD1 (6 bases). Germline CDR1 and CDR2: LNHDA and SQIVND (reference sequence). Trimming took 3 bases from V and 6 from J, leaving 9 bases between them. The length of the CDR3 is 13 residues. Written as DNA, the CDR3 is TGTGCCAGTAGTATTGGACAGCGCAATGAGCAGTTCTTC. Protein: CASSIGQRNEQFF.

This chain connects TRBV7-3 to TRBJ2-4; D might be TRBD2 (7 bases). Trimming cost V 2 bases and J 5 bases, with 10 bases left between them. Germline V CDR1 and CDR2: SGHTA, FQGTGA. The CDR3 length is 14 residues. DNA for the CDR3: TGTGCCAGCAGCTTAGGGGGGGCCCAAAACATTCAGTACTTC. It is translated as CASSLGGAQNIQYF. Based on the CDR3 plus reference TRBV7-3 and TRBJ2-4, the full variable domain is GAGVSQTPSNKVTEKGKYVELRCDPISGHTALYWYRQSLGQGPEFLIYFQGTGAADDSGLPNDRFFAVRPEGSVSTLKIQRTERGDSAVYLCASSLGGAQNIQYFGAGTRLSVL.

This chain uses TRBV7-3 with TRBJ2-5; the match to TRBD2 covers 10 bases. Germline loops: CDR1 SGHTA, CDR2 FQGTGA. The CDR3 sequence is 16 residues long. V shed 2 bases, J shed 5 bases, and the junction held 8 bases outside the gene matches. The CDR3 nucleotides are TGTGCCAGCAGCTTAGCTCAGCGGGGGGGCCGTGAGACCCAGTACTTC. Residues: CASSLAQRGGRETQYF.

The J gene is TRBJ2-5, the V gene TRBV2; 10 nucleotides line up with TRBD2. The germline CDR1 and CDR2 sequences are SNHLY and FYNNEI. Trimming took 2 bases from V and 1 from J; bases not matched to a gene: 1. This CDR3 has 15 amino acids. The CDR3 reads CASSELAGAQETQYF. CDR3 DNA: TGTGCCAGCAGTGAACTAGCGGGGGCCCAAGAGACCCAGTACTTC. The entire variable domain, with the rest obtained from reference TRBV2 and TRBJ2-5, is as follows: EPEVTQTPSHQVTQMGQEVILRCVPISNHLYFYWYRQILGQKVEFLVSFYNNEISEKSEIFDDQFSVERPDGSNFTLKIRSTKLEDSAMYFCASSELAGAQETQYFGPGTRLLVL.